Shown below are 27 T cell receptor beta chains from a single sample sequenced in a study of yellow fever vaccine responses in identical twins (dated by TCRdb to the late 2010s). Receptors were amplified or captured by RT-PCR. The sequencing machine was an Illumina HiSeq 2500. TCRdb reanalyzed the raw reads on its own, using fastp at Q25 for trimming and MiXCR for clone calling, and kept in-frame beta chains. One record per CDR3 amino acid sequence lists the most common genes and DNA. The sample includes around 33,000 distinct CDR3 sequences, with 60% observed a single time. More than 4% of the sample lies in the top ten. Sequencing was performed on T cells from blood (PBMCs), unsorted or a sorted subset (not recorded which), taken before or after yellow fever vaccination (not recorded which). These receptors all stem from a woman younger than 30 who received the yellow fever vaccine. Donor details come from another sample of the same person, matched by shared clones.

V usage is TRBV12-3 or TRBV12-4 and J usage is TRBJ1-2, with D possibly being TRBD1 (6 bases). Trimming shortened V by 8 bases and J by 6 bases, and 22 bases separated the two germline ends. The CDR3 spans 15 residues. The CDR3 DNA reads TGTGCCAGCCGTAACCCGGACAGCCTAATGCATGGCTACACCTTC. Translation gives CASRNPDSLMHGYTF.

The V call is TRBV6-2 or TRBV6-3, the J call TRBJ1-6; no clear D. The CDR3 has 18 amino acids. From germline, CDR1 is MNHEY and CDR2 SVGEGT. Trimming cost V 2 bases and J 0 bases, with 14 bases left between them. The CDR3 sequence: CASSYTNFSRSYNSPLHF. In DNA form, the CDR3 reads TGTGCCAGCAGTTACACGAATTTCAGTCGCTCCTATAATTCACCCCTCCACTTT.

This clonotype was seen just once. The genes are TRBV4-1 and TRBJ1-1; D may be TRBD1 (6 bases). V gave up 2 bases and J gave up 1 base, with 11 bases separating them. Germline values: CDR1 MGHRA, CDR2 YSYEKL. The CDR3 contains 15 residues. This chain's CDR3 is CASSQPGAGNTEAFF. The CDR3 bases are TGCGCCAGCAGCCAACCAGGGGCCGGGAACACTGAAGCTTTCTTT.

This clonotype was seen more than once but under ten times. The V gene is TRBV24-1, the J gene TRBJ2-1; D is unresolved. CDR1 and CDR2 from the germline V gene are KGHDR and SFDVKD. The germline V and J ends were trimmed by 3 bases and 6 bases, with 11 bases remaining between them. The CDR3 extends over 14 amino acids. CDR3 protein: CATSDPGLLNEQFF. In DNA, the CDR3 is TGTGCCACCAGTGATCCTGGTCTTCTCAATGAGCAGTTCTTC.

This clonotype has just one count. The chain is built from TRBV5-1 and TRBJ1-1; D perhaps matches TRBD1 (5 bases). Between the trimmed V and J ends, which lost 0 bases and 2 bases, there was a span of 14 bases. Germline values: CDR1 SGHRS, CDR2 YFSETQ. This CDR3 has 16 residues. CDR3 region: CASSLGGDPGNTEAFF. CDR3 DNA: TGCGCCAGCAGCTTGGGAGGGGATCCCGGAAACACTGAAGCTTTCTTT.

This sequence joins TRBV7-3 and TRBJ2-3; possible D gene TRBD2, 6 bases. Germline loops: CDR1 SGHTA, CDR2 FQGTGA. Deletions cut 7 bases from V and 2 bases from J, with 16 bases between. The CDR3 has 15 amino acids. The CDR3 coding sequence is TGTGCCAGCACTTTAACGTGGGGGGACACAGATACGCAGTATTTT. It translates to CASTLTWGDTDTQYF.

This clonotype turned up a few times. V usage is TRBV7-9 and J usage is TRBJ2-1, with D hard to call. The CDR3 is made up of 13 amino acids. The germline V gene encodes CDR1 SEHNR and CDR2 FQNEAQ (reference sequence). V was clipped by 1 base and J by 3 bases, with 4 bases between them. CDR3 amino acids: CASSLDRYNEQFF. The CDR3 bases are TGTGCCAGCAGCTTAGACCGCTACAATGAGCAGTTCTTC.

Here the CDR3 reads CASSSNPNEQFF. The CDR3 nucleotides read TGTGCCAGCAGCTCGAACCCGAATGAGCAGTTCTTC. The V call is TRBV5-4, the J call TRBJ2-1; D ambiguous. The germline V gene has CDR1 SGHNT and CDR2 YYREEE (reference sequence). The V end was cut by 3 bases, the J end by 7 bases, with 8 bases between. The CDR3 sequence is 12 residues long.

This clonotype was seen a handful of times. The J gene is TRBJ1-1, the V gene TRBV7-2; tentative D call: TRBD1 (5 bases). The ends were cut back, 2 bases at V and 4 bases at J, with 20 bases in the middle. CDR3 length: 17 amino acids. CDR1 is SGHTA, CDR2 FQGNSA, per germline. CDR3 bases: TGTGCCAGCAGCTTACCCCTAGACAGATACATGACCACTGAAGCTTTCTTT. Translation gives CASSLPLDRYMTTEAFF.

The CDR3 bases are TGTGCCAGCTCACGTCGCACAGATACGCAGTATTTT. It encodes CASSRRTDTQYF. This rearrangement joins TRBV19 to TRBJ2-3, with D unresolved. The CDR3 has 12 amino acids. V gave up 9 bases and J gave up 1 base, with 8 bases separating them. Germline V gene sequence: CDR1 LNHDA, CDR2 SQIVND (reference sequence).

This clonotype has just a few counts. The chain has TRBV28 and TRBJ2-7, with D maybe TRBD2 (6 bases). The ends were cut back, 3 bases at V and 3 bases at J, with 18 bases in the middle. CDR3 length: 16 residues. Germline V gene sequence: CDR1 MDHEN, CDR2 SYDVKM. Written as DNA, the CDR3 is TGTGCCAGCAGTTTTGGACGCGGGGCAAGCTTCTACGAGCAGTACGTC. It codes for CASSFGRGASFYEQYV.

V and J are TRBV19 and TRBJ1-1, with no clear D. The V gene's germline CDR1 is LNHDA and CDR2 SQIVND (reference sequence). The V end was cut by 4 bases, the J end by 2 bases, with 5 bases between. This CDR3 contains 12 residues. CDR3 loop: CASSSFNTEAFF. The CDR3 nucleotides are TGTGCCAGTAGTAGTTTCAACACTGAAGCTTTCTTT.

The chain joins TRBV3-1 to TRBJ2-5, with a possible D match to TRBD2 (6 bases). This CDR3 has 14 residues. V was trimmed by 1 base and J by 5 bases, leaving 11 bases between them. The germline V gene has CDR1 LGHDT and CDR2 YNNKEL (reference sequence). This CDR3 is CASSQGSAGETQYF. The CDR3 nucleotides read TGTGCCAGCAGCCAAGGCAGCGCGGGGGAGACCCAGTACTTC.

Comment on this clonotype: At one end, the junction sequence differs from germline, possibly due to a read error. The V call is TRBV18, the J call TRBJ1-4, with 7 bases fitting TRBD1. From germline, CDR1 is KGHSH and CDR2 LQKENI. This CDR3 comprises 14 residues. The CDR3 coding sequence is TGTGCCAGCTCACTAGCAGGGGGAAATGGAAAACTGTTTTTT. Translating it yields CASSLAGGNGKLFF.

In DNA form, the CDR3 reads TGTGCCATCAGCCGGACTAGCGGGGTGGCTGCAACCTACGAGCAGTACTTC. Protein product: CAISRTSGVAATYEQYF. The J gene is TRBJ2-7, the V gene TRBV10-3; 12 nucleotides align to TRBD2. The CDR3 is 17 residues long. The trim removed 6 bases at V and 2 bases at J, leaving 11 bases unmatched. CDR1 and CDR2 (germline): ENHRY, SYGVKD.

This clonotype was detected a few times. The gene calls are TRBV29-1 and TRBJ1-1, with D tentatively TRBD1 (5 bases). V lost 3 bases and J 1 base, leaving 9 bases between the germline ends. Germline-derived CDR1 and CDR2 are SQVTM and ANQGSEA. The CDR3 loop spans 13 amino acids. The CDR3 DNA sequence: TGCAGCGTTGATGTCAGGGAGAACACTGAAGCTTTCTTT. It encodes CSVDVRENTEAFF.

The rearrangement joins TRBV27 to TRBJ2-6, with 7 bases lining up with TRBD1. V lost 6 bases and J lost 6; bases outside the gene matches: 11. This CDR3 has 16 amino acids. The germline V gene encodes CDR1 MNHEY and CDR2 SMNVEV (reference sequence). The CDR3 reads CASRSEKTGKANVLTF. The CDR3 DNA is TGTGCCAGCAGATCCGAAAAGACAGGGAAGGCCAACGTCCTGACTTTC.

J is TRBJ1-5 and V is TRBV4-1, with D uncertain. The CDR3 covers 14 residues. Germline loops: CDR1 MGHRA, CDR2 YSYEKL. V was clipped by 1 base and J by 6 bases, with 10 bases between them. In DNA form, the CDR3 reads TGCGCCAGCAGCCAAGGCTGGGGAGTTCAGCCCCAGCATTTT. This gives the protein CASSQGWGVQPQHF.

V usage is TRBV18 and J usage is TRBJ2-1; weak D call: TRBD2 (6 bases). Trimming took 2 bases from V and 12 from J, leaving 14 bases between them. Germline CDR1 and CDR2: KGHSH and LQKENI. This CDR3 spans 13 amino acids. In nucleotides, the CDR3 is TGTGCCAGCTCACCATCGACGGGAGCTGGGCAGTTCTTC. Its translation: CASSPSTGAGQFF.

J is TRBJ2-7 and V is TRBV25-1; 9 nucleotides match TRBD1. The CDR3 runs 16 residues. Trimming at V came to 6 bases and at J to 0 bases, leaving 9 bases not matched to a gene. CDR1 MGHDK and CDR2 SYGVNS come from the germline V gene. The CDR3 DNA sequence: TGTGCCAGCAGCCGCCTGGTGGGACAGGGCTCCTACGAGCAGTACGTC. This encodes CASSRLVGQGSYEQYV.

This sequence joins TRBV2 and TRBJ2-3; possibly TRBD1 for D (6 bases). The germline V and J ends were trimmed by 7 bases and 1 base, with 9 bases remaining between them. From germline, CDR1 is SNHLY and CDR2 FYNNEI. This CDR3 has 13 amino acids. The CDR3 protein is CASNREGTDTQYF. DNA of the CDR3: TGTGCCAGCAACAGGGAAGGCACAGATACGCAGTATTTT.

This clonotype came up a few times. The chain is built from TRBV25-1 and TRBJ1-5, with D perhaps matching TRBD1 (6 bases). CDR1 and CDR2 from the germline V gene are MGHDK and SYGVNS. This CDR3 region has 16 residues. Trimming cost V 1 base and J 5 bases, with 15 bases left between them. CDR3 amino acids: CASSESGQGPHQPQHF. CDR3 bases: TGTGCCAGCAGTGAATCGGGGCAGGGGCCACATCAGCCCCAGCATTTT. Looking up the rest from reference TRBV25-1 and TRBJ1-5 gives the full variable domain: EADIYQTPRYLVIGTGKKITLECSQTMGHDKMYWYQQDPGMELHLIHYSYGVNSTEKGDLSSESTVSRIRTEHFPLTLESARPSHTSQYLCASSESGQGPHQPQHFGDGTRLSIL.

This clonotype was counted once. This chain joins TRBV20-1 and TRBJ1-5; no definite D call. CDR3 length equals 13 residues. V was trimmed by 4 bases and J by 9 bases, leaving 16 bases between them. Looked up from germline, CDR1 is DFQATT and CDR2 is SNEGSKA (reference sequence). CDR3 sequence (DNA): TGCAGTGCTATGAGGCCACCCGGGTGGCCCCAGCATTTT. This gives the protein CSAMRPPGWPQHF.

The sample holds one count of this clonotype. The V gene is TRBV5-1, the J gene TRBJ2-7; tentative D call: TRBD2 (6 bases). The CDR3 contains 14 residues. The ends were cut back, 4 bases at V and 7 bases at J, with 18 bases in the middle. Germline values: CDR1 SGHRS, CDR2 YFSETQ. In nucleotides, the CDR3 is TGCGCCAGCAGCAGGGAGGCCCAGGCCGGGGAGCAGTACTTC. Translating it yields CASSREAQAGEQYF.

The chain joins TRBV18 to TRBJ2-1; 11 bases align to TRBD2. This CDR3 is built from 16 residues. The J segment lost 7 bases and the V segment lost 3 bases, leaving 8 bases of the junction unmatched. Germline lookup yields CDR1 KGHSH and CDR2 LQKENI. For the CDR3, the DNA is TGTGCCAGCTCACCCATAGCGGGAGGGCCGGAAAATGAGCAGTTCTTC. Its translation is CASSPIAGGPENEQFF.

The V and J genes are TRBV12-3 or TRBV12-4 and TRBJ2-3, with 9 positions matching TRBD2. Trimming at V came to 1 base and at J to 2 bases, leaving 7 bases not matched to a gene. This CDR3 comprises 17 residues. The CDR3 DNA reads TGTGCCAGCAGTTTAGGGGCTAGCGGGACATTCACAGATACGCAGTATTTT. The encoded protein is CASSLGASGTFTDTQYF.

The rearrangement uses TRBV19 and TRBJ2-6; 11 bases match TRBD2. The CDR3 contains 18 residues. Germline trimming cut 4 bases from V and 0 bases from J; bases unmatched to any gene: 5. Germline-derived CDR1 and CDR2 are LNHDA and SQIVND (reference sequence). The CDR3 protein is CASSTLAGGSSGANVLTF. The CDR3 DNA follows: TGTGCCAGTAGTACCTTAGCGGGAGGGAGCTCTGGGGCCAACGTCCTGACTTTC.